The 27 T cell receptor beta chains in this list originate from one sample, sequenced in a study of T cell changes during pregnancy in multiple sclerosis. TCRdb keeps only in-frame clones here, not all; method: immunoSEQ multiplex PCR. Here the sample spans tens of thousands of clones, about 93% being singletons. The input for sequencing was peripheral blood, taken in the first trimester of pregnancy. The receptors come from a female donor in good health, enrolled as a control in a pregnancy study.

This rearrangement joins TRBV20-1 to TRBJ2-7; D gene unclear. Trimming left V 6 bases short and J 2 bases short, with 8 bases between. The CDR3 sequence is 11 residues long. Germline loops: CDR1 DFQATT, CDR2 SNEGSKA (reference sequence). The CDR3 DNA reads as TGCAGTGCAGACGACACCTACGAGCAGTACTTC. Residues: CSADDTYEQYF.

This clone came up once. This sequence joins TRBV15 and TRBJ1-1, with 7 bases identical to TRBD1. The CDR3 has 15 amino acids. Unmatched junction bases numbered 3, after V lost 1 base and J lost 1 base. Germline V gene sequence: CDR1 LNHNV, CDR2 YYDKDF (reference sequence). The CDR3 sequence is CATSRGDSRNTEAFF. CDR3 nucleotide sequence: TGTGCCACCAGCAGAGGGGACAGTAGGAACACTGAAGCTTTCTTT.

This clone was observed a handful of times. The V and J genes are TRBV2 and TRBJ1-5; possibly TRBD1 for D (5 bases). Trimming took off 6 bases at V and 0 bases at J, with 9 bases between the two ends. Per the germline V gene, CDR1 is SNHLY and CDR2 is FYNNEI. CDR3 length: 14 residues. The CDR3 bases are TGTGCCAGCAGCGACAGACCTAGCAATCAGCCCCAGCATTTT. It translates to CASSDRPSNQPQHF.

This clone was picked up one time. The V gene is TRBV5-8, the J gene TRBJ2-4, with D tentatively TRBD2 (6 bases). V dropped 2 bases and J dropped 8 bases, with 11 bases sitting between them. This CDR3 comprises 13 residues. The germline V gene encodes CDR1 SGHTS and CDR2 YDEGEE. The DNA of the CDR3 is TGTGCCAGCAGCTTTGGATCGGGGGACATTCAGTACTTC. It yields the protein CASSFGSGDIQYF.

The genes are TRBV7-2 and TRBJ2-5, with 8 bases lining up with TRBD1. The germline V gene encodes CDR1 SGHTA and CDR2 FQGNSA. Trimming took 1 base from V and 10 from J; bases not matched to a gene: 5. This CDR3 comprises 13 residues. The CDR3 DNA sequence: TGTGCCAGCAGCTTAGACTGGACAGGGAACCAGTACTTC. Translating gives CASSLDWTGNQYF. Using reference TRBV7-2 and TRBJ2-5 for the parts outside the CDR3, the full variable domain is GAGVSQSPSNKVTEKGKDVELRCDPISGHTALYWYRQSLGQGLEFLIYFQGNSAPDKSGLPSDRFSAERTGGSVSTLTIQRTQQEDSAVYLCASSLDWTGNQYFGPGTRLLVL.

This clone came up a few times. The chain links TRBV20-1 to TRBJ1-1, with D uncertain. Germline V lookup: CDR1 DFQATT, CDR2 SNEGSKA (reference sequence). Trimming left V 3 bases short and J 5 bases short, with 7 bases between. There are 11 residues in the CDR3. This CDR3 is CSASEGTEAFF. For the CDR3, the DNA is TGCAGTGCTAGCGAGGGTACTGAAGCTTTCTTT.

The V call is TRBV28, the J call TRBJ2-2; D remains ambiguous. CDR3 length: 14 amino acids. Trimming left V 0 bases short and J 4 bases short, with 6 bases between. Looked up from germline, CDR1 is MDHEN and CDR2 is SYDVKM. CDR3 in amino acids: CASSLWRRTGELFF. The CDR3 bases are TGTGCCAGCAGTTTATGGAGGCGCACCGGGGAGCTGTTTTTT.

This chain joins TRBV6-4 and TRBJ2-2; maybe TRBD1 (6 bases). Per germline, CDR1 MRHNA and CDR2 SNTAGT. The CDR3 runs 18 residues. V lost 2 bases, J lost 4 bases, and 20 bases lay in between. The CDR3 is CASSDGEYRVEGTGELFF. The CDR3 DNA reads TGTGCCAGCAGTGACGGGGAGTACAGGGTGGAAGGCACCGGGGAGCTGTTTTTT.

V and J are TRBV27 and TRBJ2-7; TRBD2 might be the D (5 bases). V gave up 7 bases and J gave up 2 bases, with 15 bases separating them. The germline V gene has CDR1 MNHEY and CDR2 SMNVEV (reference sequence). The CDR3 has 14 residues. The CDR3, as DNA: TGTGCCAGCATGCCTCAAGCGGAGACCTACGAGCAGTACTTC. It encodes CASMPQAETYEQYF.

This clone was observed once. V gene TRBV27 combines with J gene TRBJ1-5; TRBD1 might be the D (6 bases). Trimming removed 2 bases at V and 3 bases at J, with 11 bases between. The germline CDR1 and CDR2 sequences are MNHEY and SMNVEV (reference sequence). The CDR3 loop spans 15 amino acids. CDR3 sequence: CASSLIRGNNQPQHF. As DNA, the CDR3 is TGTGCCAGCAGTTTAATTAGGGGGAACAATCAGCCCCAGCATTTT.

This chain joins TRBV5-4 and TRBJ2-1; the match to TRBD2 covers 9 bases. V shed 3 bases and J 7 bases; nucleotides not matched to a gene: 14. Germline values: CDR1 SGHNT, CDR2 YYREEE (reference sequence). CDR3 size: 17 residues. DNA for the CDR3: TGTGCCAGCAGCTCTATGTTAGCCGGGACTAGCACAAATGAGCAGTTCTTC. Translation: CASSSMLAGTSTNEQFF.

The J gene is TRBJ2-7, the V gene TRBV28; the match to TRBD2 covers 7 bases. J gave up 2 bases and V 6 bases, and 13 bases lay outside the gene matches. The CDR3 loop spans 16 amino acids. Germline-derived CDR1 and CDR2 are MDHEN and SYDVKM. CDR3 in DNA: TGTGCCAGCAGACCCGGGAGGCAGGGACCCACCTACGAGCAGTACTTC. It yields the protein CASRPGRQGPTYEQYF.

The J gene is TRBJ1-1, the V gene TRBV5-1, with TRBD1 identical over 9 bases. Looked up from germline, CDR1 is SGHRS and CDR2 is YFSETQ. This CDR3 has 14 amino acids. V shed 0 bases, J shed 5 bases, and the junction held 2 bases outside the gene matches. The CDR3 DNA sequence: TGCGCCAGCAGCTTGGACAGGGGGCATACTGAAGCTTTCTTT. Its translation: CASSLDRGHTEAFF. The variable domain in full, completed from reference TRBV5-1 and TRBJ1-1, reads KAGVTQTPRYLIKTRGQQVTLSCSPISGHRSVSWYQQTPGQGLQFLFEYFSETQRNKGNFPGRFSGRQFSNSRSEMNVSTLELGDSALYLCASSLDRGHTEAFFGQGTRLTVV.

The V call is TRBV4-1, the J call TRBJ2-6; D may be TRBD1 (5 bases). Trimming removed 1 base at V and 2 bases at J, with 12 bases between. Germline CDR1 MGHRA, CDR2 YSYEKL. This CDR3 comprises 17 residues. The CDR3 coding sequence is TGCGCCAGCAGCCAAGTGGTAGTAGGGGCTGGGGCCAACGTCCTGACTTTC. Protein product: CASSQVVVGAGANVLTF.

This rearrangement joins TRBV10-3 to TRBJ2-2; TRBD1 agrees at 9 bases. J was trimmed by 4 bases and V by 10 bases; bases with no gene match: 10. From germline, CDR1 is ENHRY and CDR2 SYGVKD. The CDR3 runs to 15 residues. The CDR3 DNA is TGTGCCACTCGGGGACAGGGCATGGGCACCGGGGAGCTGTTTTTT. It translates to CATRGQGMGTGELFF.

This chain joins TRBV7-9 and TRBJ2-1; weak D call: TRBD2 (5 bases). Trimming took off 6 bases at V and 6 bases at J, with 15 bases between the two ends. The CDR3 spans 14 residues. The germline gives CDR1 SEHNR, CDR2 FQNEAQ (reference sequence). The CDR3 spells CASSPGREGNEQFF. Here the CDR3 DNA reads TGTGCCAGCAGTCCAGGCAGAGAGGGCAATGAGCAGTTCTTC.

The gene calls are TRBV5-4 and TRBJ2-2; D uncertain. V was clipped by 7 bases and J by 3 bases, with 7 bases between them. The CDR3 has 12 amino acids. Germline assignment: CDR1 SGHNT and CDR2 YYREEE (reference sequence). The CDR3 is CASGRYTGELFF. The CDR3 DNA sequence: TGTGCCAGCGGGCGATACACCGGGGAGCTGTTTTTT.

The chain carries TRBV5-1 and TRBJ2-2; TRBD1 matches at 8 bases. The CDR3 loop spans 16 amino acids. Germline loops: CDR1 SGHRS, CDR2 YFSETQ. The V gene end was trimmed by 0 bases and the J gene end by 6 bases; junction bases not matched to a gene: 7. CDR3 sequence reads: CASSLDGRGLAGELFF. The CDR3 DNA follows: TGCGCCAGCAGCTTGGATGGCAGGGGGCTGGCCGGGGAGCTGTTTTTT.

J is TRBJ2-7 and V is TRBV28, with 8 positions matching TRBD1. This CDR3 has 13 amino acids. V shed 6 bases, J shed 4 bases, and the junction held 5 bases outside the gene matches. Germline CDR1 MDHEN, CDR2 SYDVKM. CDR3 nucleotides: TGTGCCAGCAGGACAGGGGAAGGGTACGAGCAGTACTTC. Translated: CASRTGEGYEQYF.

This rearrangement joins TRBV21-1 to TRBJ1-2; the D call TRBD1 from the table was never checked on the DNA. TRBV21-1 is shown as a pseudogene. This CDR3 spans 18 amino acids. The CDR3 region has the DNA TGTGCCAGCAGCAAAGCAGGGGGCGCGAGGGACACGGGTGGTGGCTACACCTTC. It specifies CASSKAGGARDTGGGYTF.

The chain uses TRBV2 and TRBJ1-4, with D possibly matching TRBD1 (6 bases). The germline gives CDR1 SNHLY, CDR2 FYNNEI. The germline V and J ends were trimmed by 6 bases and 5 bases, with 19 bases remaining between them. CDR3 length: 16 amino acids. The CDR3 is CASSRDILRWNEKLFF. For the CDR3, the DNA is TGTGCCAGCAGCCGGGACATCCTTCGGTGGAATGAAAAACTGTTTTTT.

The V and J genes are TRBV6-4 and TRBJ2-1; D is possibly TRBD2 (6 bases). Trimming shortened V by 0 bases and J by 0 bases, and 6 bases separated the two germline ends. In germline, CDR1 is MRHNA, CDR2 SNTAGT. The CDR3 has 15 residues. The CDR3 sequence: CASSDSAGSYNEQFF. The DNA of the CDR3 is TGTGCCAGCAGTGACTCAGCGGGCTCCTACAATGAGCAGTTCTTC.

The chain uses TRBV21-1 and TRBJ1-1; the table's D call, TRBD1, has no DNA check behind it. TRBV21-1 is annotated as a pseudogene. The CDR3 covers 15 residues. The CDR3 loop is CASSNGTGRGTEAFF. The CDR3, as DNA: TGTGCCAGCAGCAATGGGACAGGGAGGGGCACTGAAGCTTTCTTT.

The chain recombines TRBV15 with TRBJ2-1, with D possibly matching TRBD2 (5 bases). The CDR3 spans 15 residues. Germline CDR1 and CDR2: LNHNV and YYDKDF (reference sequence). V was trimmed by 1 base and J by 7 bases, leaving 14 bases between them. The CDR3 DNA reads TGTGCCACCAGCAGAGGGCACGGCGGGCTGAATGAGCAGTTCTTC. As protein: CATSRGHGGLNEQFF.

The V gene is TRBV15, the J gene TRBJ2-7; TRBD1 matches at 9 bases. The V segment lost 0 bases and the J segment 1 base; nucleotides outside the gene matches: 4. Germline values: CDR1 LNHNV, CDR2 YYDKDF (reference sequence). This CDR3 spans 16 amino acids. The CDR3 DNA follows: TGTGCCACCAGCAGAGACCTCGGGACAGGGTCCTACGAGCAGTACTTC. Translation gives CATSRDLGTGSYEQYF. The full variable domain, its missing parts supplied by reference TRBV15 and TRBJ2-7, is DAMVIQNPRYQVTQFGKPVTLSCSQTLNHNVMYWYQQKSSQAPKLLFHYYDKDFNNEADTPDNFQSRRPNTSFCFLDIRSPGLGDTAMYLCATSRDLGTGSYEQYFGPGTRLTVT.

The CDR3 reads CASSFGQGKETQYF. Written as DNA, the CDR3 is TGTGCCAGCAGCTTCGGACAGGGGAAAGAGACCCAGTACTTC. The chain is built from TRBV7-2 and TRBJ2-5, with 9 positions matching TRBD1. V shed 3 bases, J shed 3 bases, and the junction held 2 bases outside the gene matches. Germline V gene sequence: CDR1 SGHTA, CDR2 FQGNSA. The CDR3 length is 14 residues.

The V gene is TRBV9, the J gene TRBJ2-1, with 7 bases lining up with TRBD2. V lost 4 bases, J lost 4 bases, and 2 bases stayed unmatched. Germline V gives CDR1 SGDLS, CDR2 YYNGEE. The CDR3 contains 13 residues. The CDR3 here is CASSISGYNEQFF. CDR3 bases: TGTGCCAGCAGCATTAGCGGGTACAATGAGCAGTTCTTC.